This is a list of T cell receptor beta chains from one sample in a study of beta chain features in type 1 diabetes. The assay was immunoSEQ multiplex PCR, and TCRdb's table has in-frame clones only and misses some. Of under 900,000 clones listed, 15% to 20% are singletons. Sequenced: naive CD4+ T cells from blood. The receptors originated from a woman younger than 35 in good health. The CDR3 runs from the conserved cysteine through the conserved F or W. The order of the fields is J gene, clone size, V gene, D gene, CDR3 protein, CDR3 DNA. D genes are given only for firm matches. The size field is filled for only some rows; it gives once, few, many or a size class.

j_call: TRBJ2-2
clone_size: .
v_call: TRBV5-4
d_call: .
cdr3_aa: CASSPSRPQMDGELFF
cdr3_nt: TGTGCCAGCAGCCCGTCCCGACCCCAGATGGACGGGGAGCTGTTTTTT

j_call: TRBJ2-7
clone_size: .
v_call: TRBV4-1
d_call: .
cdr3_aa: CASSQDSGRGYSYEQYF
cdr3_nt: TGCGCCAGCAGCCAAGATTCCGGGCGGGGTTACTCCTACGAGCAGTACTTC

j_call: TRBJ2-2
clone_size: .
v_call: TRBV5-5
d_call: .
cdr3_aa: CASSPGRGKLSGELFF
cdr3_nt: TGTGCCAGCAGCCCGGGCCGGGGGAAGTTGTCCGGGGAGCTGTTTTTT

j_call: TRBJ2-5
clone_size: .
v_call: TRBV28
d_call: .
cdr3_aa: CATGRETQYF
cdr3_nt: TGTGCCACAGGCAGGGAGACCCAGTACTTC

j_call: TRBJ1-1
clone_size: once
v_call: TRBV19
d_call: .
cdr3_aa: CASTVQMMNTEAFF
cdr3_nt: TGTGCCAGTACGGTTCAGATGATGAACACTGAAGCTTTCTTT

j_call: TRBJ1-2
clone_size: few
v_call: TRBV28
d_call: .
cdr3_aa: CASGLNYGYTF
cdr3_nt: TGTGCCAGCGGGTTAAACTATGGCTACACCTTC

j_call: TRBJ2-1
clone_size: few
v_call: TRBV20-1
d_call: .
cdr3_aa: CSGVEDEQFF
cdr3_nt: TGCAGTGGGGTGGAGGATGAGCAGTTCTTC

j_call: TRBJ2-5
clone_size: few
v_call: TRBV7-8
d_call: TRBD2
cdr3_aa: CASSLARGRLGETQYF
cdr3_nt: TGTGCCAGCAGCTTAGCGCGCGGGAGGCTAGGAGAGACCCAGTACTTC

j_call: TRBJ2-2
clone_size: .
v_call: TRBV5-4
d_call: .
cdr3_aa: CASRKEGPRGTGELFF
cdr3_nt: TGTGCCAGCAGAAAAGAGGGACCGAGAGGCACCGGGGAGCTGTTTTTT

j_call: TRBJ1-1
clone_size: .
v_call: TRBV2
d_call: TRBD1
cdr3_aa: CASSEQGGSTEAFF
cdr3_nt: TGTGCCAGCAGTGAACAGGGGGGGTCGACTGAAGCTTTCTTT

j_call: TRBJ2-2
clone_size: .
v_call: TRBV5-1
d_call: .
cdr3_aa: CASSLKGERNTGELFF
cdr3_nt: TGCGCCAGCAGCTTGAAAGGGGAACGGAACACCGGGGAGCTGTTTTTT

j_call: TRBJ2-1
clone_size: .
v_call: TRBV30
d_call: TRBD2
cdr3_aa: CAWSGTSGLGEQFF
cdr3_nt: TGTGCCTGGAGTGGGACTAGCGGTCTAGGTGAGCAGTTCTTC

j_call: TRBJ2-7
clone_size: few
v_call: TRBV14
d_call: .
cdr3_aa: CASSQDGAVFSYEQYF
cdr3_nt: TGTGCCAGCAGCCAAGATGGGGCGGTCTTTTCCTACGAGCAGTACTTC

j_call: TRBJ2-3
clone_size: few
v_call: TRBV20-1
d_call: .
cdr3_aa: CSASDPDTQYF
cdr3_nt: TGCAGTGCTAGCGACCCGGATACGCAGTATTTT

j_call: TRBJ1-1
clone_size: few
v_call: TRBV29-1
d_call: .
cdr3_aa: CSVLRKLTTEAFF
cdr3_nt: TGCAGCGTACTCCGAAAACTGACGACTGAAGCTTTCTTT

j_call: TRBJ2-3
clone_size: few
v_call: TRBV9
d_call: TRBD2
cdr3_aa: CASRRTSGSPTDTQYF
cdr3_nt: TGTGCCAGCAGAAGGACTAGCGGATCGCCCACAGATACGCAGTATTTT

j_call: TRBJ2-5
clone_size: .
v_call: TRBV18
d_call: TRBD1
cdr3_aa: CASSSDRVGTQYF
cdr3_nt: TGTGCCAGCTCATCGGACAGGGTGGGGACCCAGTACTTC

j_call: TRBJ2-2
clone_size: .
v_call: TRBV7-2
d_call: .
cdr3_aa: CASSLDPGELFF
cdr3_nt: TGTGCCAGCAGCTTAGACCCCGGGGAGCTGTTTTTT

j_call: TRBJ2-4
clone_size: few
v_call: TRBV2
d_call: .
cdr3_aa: CASTERNIQYF
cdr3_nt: TGTGCCAGCACCGAACGGAACATTCAGTACTTC

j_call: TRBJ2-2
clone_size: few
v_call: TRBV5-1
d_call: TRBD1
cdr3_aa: CASSIRPDRENTGELFF
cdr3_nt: TGCGCCAGCAGCATAAGACCCGACAGGGAGAACACCGGGGAGCTGTTTTTT

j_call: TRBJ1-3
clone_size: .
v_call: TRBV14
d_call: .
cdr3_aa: CASRPTGSAANTIYF
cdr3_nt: TGTGCCAGCAGACCCACAGGGTCGGCGGCAAACACCATATATTTT

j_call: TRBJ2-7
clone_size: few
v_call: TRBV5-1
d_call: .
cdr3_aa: CASSLDRAGYEQYF
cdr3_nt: TGCGCCAGCAGCTTGGACAGGGCCGGCTACGAGCAGTACTTC

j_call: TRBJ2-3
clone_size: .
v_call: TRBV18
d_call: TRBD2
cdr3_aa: CASSPPGTSGSDTQYF
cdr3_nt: TGTGCCAGCTCACCCCCCGGGACTAGCGGGAGTGATACGCAGTATTTT

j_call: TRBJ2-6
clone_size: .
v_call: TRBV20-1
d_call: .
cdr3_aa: CSASGANVLTF
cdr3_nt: TGCAGTGCTAGTGGGGCCAACGTCCTGACTTTC

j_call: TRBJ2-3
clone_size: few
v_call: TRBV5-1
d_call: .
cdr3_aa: CASSLSPPTDTQYF
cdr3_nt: TGCGCCAGCAGCTTGAGTCCCCCCACAGATACGCAGTATTTT

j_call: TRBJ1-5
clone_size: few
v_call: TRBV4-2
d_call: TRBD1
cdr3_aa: CASSQVGDRDQPQHF
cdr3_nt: TGTGCCAGCAGCCAGGTAGGGGACAGAGATCAGCCCCAGCATTTT

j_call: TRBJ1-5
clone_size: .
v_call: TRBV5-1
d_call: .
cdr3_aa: CASSLGDYSNQPQHF
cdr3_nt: TGCGCCAGCAGCTTGGGGGATTATAGCAATCAGCCCCAGCATTTT

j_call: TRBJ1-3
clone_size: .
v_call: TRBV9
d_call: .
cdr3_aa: CASSAAVSGNTIYF
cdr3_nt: TGTGCCAGCAGCGCAGCCGTTTCTGGAAACACCATATATTTT

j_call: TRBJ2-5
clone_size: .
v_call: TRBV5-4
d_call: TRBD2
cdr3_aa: CASSLGGLAGGGGETQYF
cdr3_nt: TGTGCCAGCAGCTTGGGAGGTCTAGCGGGAGGTGGTGGAGAGACCCAGTACTTC

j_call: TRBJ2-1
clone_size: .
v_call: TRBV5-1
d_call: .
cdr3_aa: CASSLGHYNEQFF
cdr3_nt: TGCGCCAGCAGCTTAGGCCATTACAATGAGCAGTTCTTC

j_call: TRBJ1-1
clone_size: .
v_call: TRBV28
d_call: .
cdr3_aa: CASSLADRNTEAFF
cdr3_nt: TGTGCCAGCAGTTTAGCGGACAGGAACACTGAAGCTTTCTTT

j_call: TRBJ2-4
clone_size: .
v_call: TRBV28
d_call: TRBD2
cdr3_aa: CASSFSGIGYSNIQYF
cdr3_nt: TGTGCCAGCAGTTTTAGCGGGATTGGTTATTCGAACATTCAGTACTTC

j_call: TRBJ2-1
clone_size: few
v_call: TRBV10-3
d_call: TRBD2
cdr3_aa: CAISEGASGYNEQFF
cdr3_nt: TGTGCCATCAGTGAGGGGGCTAGCGGATACAATGAGCAGTTCTTC

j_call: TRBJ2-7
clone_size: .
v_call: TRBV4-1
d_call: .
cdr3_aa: CASSQVALREQYF
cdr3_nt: TGCGCCAGCAGCCAAGTGGCACTTCGCGAGCAGTACTTC

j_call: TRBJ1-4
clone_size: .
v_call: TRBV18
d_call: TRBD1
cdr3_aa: CASSPPGTGGEKLFF
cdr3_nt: TGTGCCAGCTCACCACCAGGGACAGGGGGTGAAAAACTGTTTTTT

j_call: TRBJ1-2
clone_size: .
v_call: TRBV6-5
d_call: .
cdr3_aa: CAISDTPGNYGYTF
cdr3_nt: TGTGCCATCAGTGATACTCCGGGGAACTATGGCTACACCTTC

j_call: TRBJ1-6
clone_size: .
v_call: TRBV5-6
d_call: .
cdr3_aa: CASRSAAGGLYNSPLHF
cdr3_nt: TGTGCCAGCAGATCCGCTGCCGGGGGGCTATATAATTCACCCCTCCACTTT

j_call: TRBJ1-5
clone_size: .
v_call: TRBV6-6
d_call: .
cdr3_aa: CASSRSDRKDQPQHF
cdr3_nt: TGTGCCAGCAGTAGATCCGACAGAAAAGACCAGCCCCAGCATTTT

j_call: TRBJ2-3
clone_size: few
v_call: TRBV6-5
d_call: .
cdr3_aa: CASSLIGGTQYF
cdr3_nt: TGTGCCAGCAGTTTGATCGGGGGTACGCAGTATTTT

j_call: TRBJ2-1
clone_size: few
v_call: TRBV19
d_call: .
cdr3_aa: CASSGRAYNEQFF
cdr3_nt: TGTGCCAGTAGCGGGCGGGCCTACAATGAGCAGTTCTTC

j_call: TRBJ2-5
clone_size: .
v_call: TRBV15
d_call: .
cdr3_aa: CATSGDLVGGETQYF
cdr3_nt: TGTGCCACCAGCGGCGATCTTGTGGGGGGAGAGACCCAGTACTTC

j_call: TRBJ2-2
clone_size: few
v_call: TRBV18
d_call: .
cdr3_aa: CASSPFDTGNTGELFF
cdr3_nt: TGTGCCAGCTCACCGTTCGATACGGGAAACACCGGGGAGCTGTTTTTT

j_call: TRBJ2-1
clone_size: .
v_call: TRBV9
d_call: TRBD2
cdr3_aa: CASSVTTTSGSVGEQFF
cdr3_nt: TGTGCCAGCAGCGTAACTACAACTAGCGGGAGTGTTGGTGAGCAGTTCTTC

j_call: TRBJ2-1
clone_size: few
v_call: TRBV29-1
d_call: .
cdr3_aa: CSVELPSSYNEQFF
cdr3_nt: TGCAGCGTTGAACTTCCAAGCTCCTACAATGAGCAGTTCTTC

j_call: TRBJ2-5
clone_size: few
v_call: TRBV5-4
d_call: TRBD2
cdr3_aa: CASSLRRGGTGETQYF
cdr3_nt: TGTGCCAGCAGCTTGCGGCGGGGAGGGACTGGGGAGACCCAGTACTTC

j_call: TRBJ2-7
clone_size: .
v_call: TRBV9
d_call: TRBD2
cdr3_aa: CASSVGLAGGAEGYEQYF
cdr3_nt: TGTGCCAGCAGCGTTGGACTAGCGGGAGGGGCAGAGGGCTACGAGCAGTACTTC

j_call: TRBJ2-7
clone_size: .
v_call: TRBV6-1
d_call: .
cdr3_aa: CASSEQDSYEQYF
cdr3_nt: TGTGCCAGCAGTGAGCAGGACTCCTACGAGCAGTACTTC

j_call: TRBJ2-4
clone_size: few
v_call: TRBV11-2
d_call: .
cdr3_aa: CASSLDWGLNIQYF
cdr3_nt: TGTGCCAGCAGCTTAGATTGGGGGTTAAACATTCAGTACTTC

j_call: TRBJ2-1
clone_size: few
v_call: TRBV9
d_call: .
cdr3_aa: CASSVGGEQFF
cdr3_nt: TGTGCCAGCAGCGTAGGGGGTGAGCAGTTCTTC

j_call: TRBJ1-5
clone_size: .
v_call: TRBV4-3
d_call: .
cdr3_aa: CASSQVSGSNQPQHF
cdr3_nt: TGCGCCAGCAGCCAAGTATCCGGCAGTAATCAGCCCCAGCATTTT

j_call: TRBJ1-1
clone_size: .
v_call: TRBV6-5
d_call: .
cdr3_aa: CASSYDGLGTEAFF
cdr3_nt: TGTGCCAGCAGTTACGACGGGCTTGGGACTGAAGCTTTCTTT

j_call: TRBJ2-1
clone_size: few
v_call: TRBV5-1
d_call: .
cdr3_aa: CASSLVSGRLEQFF
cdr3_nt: TGCGCCAGCAGCTTGGTTTCAGGGCGTTTGGAGCAGTTCTTC

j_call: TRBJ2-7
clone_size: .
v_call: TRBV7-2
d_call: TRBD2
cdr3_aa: CASSLSGRNYEQYF
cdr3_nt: TGTGCCAGCAGCTTGAGCGGGAGAAACTACGAGCAGTACTTC

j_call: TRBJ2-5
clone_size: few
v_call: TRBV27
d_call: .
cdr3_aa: CASSSSTSGQETQYF
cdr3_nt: .

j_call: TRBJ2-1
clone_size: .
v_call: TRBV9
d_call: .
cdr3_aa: CASSVTPVTSYNEQFF
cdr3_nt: TGTGCCAGCAGCGTAACTCCAGTGACCTCCTACAATGAGCAGTTCTTC

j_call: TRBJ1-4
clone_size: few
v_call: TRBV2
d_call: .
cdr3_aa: CASREGSEKLFF
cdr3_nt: TGTGCCAGCAGGGAGGGGAGTGAAAAACTGTTTTTT